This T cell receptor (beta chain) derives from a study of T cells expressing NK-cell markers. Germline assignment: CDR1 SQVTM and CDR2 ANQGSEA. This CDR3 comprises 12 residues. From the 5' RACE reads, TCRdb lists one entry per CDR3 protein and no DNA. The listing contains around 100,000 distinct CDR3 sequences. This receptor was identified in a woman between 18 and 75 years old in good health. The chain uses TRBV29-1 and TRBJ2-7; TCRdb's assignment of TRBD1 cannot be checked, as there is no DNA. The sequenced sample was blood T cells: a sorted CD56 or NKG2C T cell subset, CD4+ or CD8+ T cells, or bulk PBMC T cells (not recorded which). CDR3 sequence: CSVDQGSYEQYF.